A selection of T cell receptor beta chains follows, all from one sample in a study of CD8+CD57+ T cells in acquired aplastic anemia. Each CDR3 protein is one row after TCRdb ran MiXCR on the reads. The table shows under 250,000 distinct CDR3 sequences, with more than 40% occurring only once. Sample: sorted CD4+, CD8+, or CD8+CD57+ T cells (not recorded which) from PBMCs. All receptors come from a human donor with aplastic anemia. The conserved cysteine and the conserved F or W are not part of the CDR3 here. Clone size, where shown, is once, few, many, or a class for clones that have expanded.

TRBJ2-7,.,TRBV2,ASSAGAYEQY
TRBJ2-7,once,TRBV10-3,AISESDSGDYERY
TRBJ1-2,many,TRBV12-3/TRBV12-4,ASEGRGAGYT
TRBJ2-7,many,TRBV7-9,ASSLATPRGDEQY
TRBJ1-6,many,TRBV2,ARTTDRGSPLH
TRBJ1-1,.,TRBV6-6,ASVGARTEAF
TRBJ2-7,many,TRBV2,ASSESGSYEQY
TRBJ2-1,.,TRBV7-8,ASSQRDRGPNEQF
TRBJ1-1,many,TRBV5-5,ASSLVWGTEAF
TRBJ1-2,.,TRBV12-3/TRBV12-4,ASFGQRPYGYT
TRBJ2-1,.,TRBV19,ASSISSGTYNEQF
TRBJ2-7,.,TRBV7-7,ASSLNTGTGLPYEQY
TRBJ2-7,few,TRBV7-8,ASSLAGVPYEQY
TRBJ1-6,once,TRBV25-1,ASSEERGHYNSPLH
TRBJ2-2,many,TRBV12-3/TRBV12-4,ASNQVANTGELF
TRBJ2-3,.,TRBV7-8,ASSLGTLSTDTQY
TRBJ2-3,many,TRBV7-8,ASSPGTGLAGRTDTQY
TRBJ2-7,many,TRBV15,ATKLAVLSYEQY